The clone carrying this T cell receptor beta chain was counted at least ten times. Antigen: not known. TCRdb ran MiXCR on the 5' RACE reads and lists one entry per CDR3 protein. This sample has about 63,000 distinct CDR3 sequences, with 7.4% found just once. This sample is drawn from a study of T cells after yellow fever vaccination. This CDR3 region has 17 residues. V lost 7 bases to trimming and J lost 6 bases, with 25 bases between them. Germline assignment: CDR1 MDHEN and CDR2 SYDVKM. Notes on the study in general: Clonotype sharing between CD4 and CD8 compartments was small. Weaker, the secondary response had a peak occurring faster, on day 5 versus 15. The bulk population could contribute abundant contaminating clonotypes to FACS-sorted repertoires. Post-booster repertoires again held most primary-vaccination clones (96% CD4, 85% to 90% CD8).

This receptor was identified in a man aged 25 to 40 who received the YFV17D yellow fever vaccine. This rearrangement joins TRBV28 to TRBJ1-5; D remains unclear. Here the sequenced sample was CD8+ T cells sorted from PBMCs, taken 15 days after the yellow fever booster vaccination. The DNA of the CDR3 is TGTGCCAGCAAGCCGGGTGTTAGTAGCATCACGACTCAGCCCCAGCATTTT. This codes for CASKPGVSSITTQPQHF.